A selection of T cell receptor beta chains follows, all from one sample in a study of breast tumors, draining lymph nodes, adjacent tissues. TCRdb re-called the multiplex PCR reads through MiXCR, storing one row per CDR3 protein. This table holds some 22,000 distinct CDR3 sequences, approximately 70% found once. Sequencing was performed on tumor-adjacent breast tissue. Source of these receptors: a female donor with breast cancer. Some clones in this sample may be carry-over from other donors' samples. The CDR3 runs from the conserved cysteine through the conserved F or W. Fields, in order: V gene, clone size, J gene, CDR3 length, D gene, CDR3 DNA, CDR3 protein. A D gene is named only where the DNA matches it firmly. Rows may omit the clone size; those that give it use once, few, many or a size class.

V gene: TRBV9; clone size: NA; J gene: TRBJ2-5; CDR3 length: 15; D gene: TRBD2; CDR3 DNA: TGTGCCAGCAGCGTAGGACTAGCGGAAGGAGAGACCCAGTACTTC; CDR3 protein: CASSVGLAEGETQYF
V gene: TRBV15; clone size: NA; J gene: TRBJ2-7; CDR3 length: 15; D gene: NA; CDR3 DNA: TGTGCCACCAGCAGAGGTGCTAGCGAGAACTACGAGCAGTACTTC; CDR3 protein: CATSRGASENYEQYF
V gene: TRBV27; clone size: many; J gene: TRBJ1-2; CDR3 length: 14; D gene: NA; CDR3 DNA: TGTGCCAGCAGTTTCGCCAGGGGTGCGAGTGGCTACACCTTC; CDR3 protein: CASSFARGASGYTF
V gene: TRBV7-8; clone size: few; J gene: TRBJ1-5; CDR3 length: 15; D gene: NA; CDR3 DNA: TGTGCCAGCAGCTGGGGCAGGGGTAGCAATCAGCCCCAGCATTTT; CDR3 protein: CASSWGRGSNQPQHF
V gene: TRBV30; clone size: NA; J gene: TRBJ1-6; CDR3 length: 13; D gene: TRBD1; CDR3 DNA: TGTGCCTGGATGGGACAGATTAATTCACCCCTCCACTTT; CDR3 protein: CAWMGQINSPLHF
V gene: TRBV9; clone size: NA; J gene: TRBJ2-5; CDR3 length: 15; D gene: NA; CDR3 DNA: TGTGCCAGCAGCGTAATGTGGGACCACCAAGAGACCCAGTACTTC; CDR3 protein: CASSVMWDHQETQYF
V gene: TRBV6-1; clone size: many; J gene: TRBJ2-1; CDR3 length: 16; D gene: TRBD2; CDR3 DNA: TGTGCCAGCAGTGAATCCCGCGCTAGCGGGTGGGTTGAGCAGTTCTTC; CDR3 protein: CASSESRASGWVEQFF
V gene: TRBV20-1; clone size: NA; J gene: TRBJ2-7; CDR3 length: 15; D gene: TRBD2; CDR3 DNA: TGCAGTGCTGACCTAGGGACTAGCGGCACCTACGAGCAGTACTTC; CDR3 protein: CSADLGTSGTYEQYF
V gene: TRBV2; clone size: medium-sized; J gene: TRBJ1-5; CDR3 length: 13; D gene: NA; CDR3 DNA: TGTGCCAGCAGTGAGACGCGCAATCAGCCCCAGCATTTT; CDR3 protein: CASSETRNQPQHF
V gene: TRBV29-1; clone size: NA; J gene: TRBJ2-1; CDR3 length: 14; D gene: NA; CDR3 DNA: TGCAGCGTTGTTACAGGCAGCTCCTACAATGAGCAGTTCTTC; CDR3 protein: CSVVTGSSYNEQFF